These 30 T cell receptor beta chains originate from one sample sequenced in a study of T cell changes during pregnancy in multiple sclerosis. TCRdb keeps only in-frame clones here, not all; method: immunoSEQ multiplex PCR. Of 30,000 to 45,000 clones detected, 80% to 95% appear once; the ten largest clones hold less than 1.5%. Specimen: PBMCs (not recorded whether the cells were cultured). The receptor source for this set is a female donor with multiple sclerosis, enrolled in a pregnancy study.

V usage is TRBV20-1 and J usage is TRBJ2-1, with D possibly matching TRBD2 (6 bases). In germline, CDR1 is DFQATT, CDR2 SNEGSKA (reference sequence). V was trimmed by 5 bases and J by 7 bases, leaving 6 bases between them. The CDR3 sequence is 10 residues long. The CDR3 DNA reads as TGCAGTGCTGCGGGGAATGAGCAGTTCTTC. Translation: CSAAGNEQFF.

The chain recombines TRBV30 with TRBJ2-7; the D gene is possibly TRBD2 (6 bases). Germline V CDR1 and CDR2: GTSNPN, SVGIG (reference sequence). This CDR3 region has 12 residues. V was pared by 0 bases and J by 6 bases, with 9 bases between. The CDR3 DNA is TGTGCCTGGAGTGTAGCTAGCGCCGAGCAGTACTTC. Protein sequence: CAWSVASAEQYF.

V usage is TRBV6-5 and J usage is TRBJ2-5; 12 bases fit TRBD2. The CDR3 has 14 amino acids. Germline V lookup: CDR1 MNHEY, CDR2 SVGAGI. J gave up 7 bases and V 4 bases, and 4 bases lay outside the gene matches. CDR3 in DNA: TGTGCCAGCAGTTTCGGGACTAGCGGGTGGACCCAGTACTTC. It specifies CASSFGTSGWTQYF.

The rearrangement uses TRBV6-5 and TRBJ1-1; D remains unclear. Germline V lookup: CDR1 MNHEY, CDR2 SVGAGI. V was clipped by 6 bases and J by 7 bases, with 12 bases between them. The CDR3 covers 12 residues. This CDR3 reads CASSPGLNEAFF. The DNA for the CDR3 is TGTGCCAGCAGCCCCGGTCTGAATGAAGCTTTCTTT.

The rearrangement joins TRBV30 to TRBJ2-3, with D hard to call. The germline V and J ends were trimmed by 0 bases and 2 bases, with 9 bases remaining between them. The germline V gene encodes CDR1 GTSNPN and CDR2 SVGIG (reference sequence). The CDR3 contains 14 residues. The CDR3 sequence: CAWSVSHITDTQYF. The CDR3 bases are TGTGCCTGGAGTGTATCACACATCACAGATACGCAGTATTTT.

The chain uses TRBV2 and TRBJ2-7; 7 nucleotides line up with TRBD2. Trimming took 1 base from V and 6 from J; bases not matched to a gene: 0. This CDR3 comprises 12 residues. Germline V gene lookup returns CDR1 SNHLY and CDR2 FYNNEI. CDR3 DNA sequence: TGTGCCAGCAGTGAAGGGACTAGCGAGCAGTACTTC. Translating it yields CASSEGTSEQYF.

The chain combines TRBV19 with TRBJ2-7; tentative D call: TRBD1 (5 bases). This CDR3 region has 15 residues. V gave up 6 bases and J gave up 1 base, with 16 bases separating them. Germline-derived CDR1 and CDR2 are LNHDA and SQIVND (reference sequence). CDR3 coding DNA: TGTGCCAGTAGAAAATTAGGTGGGGCTTCCTACGAGCAGTACTTC. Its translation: CASRKLGGASYEQYF.

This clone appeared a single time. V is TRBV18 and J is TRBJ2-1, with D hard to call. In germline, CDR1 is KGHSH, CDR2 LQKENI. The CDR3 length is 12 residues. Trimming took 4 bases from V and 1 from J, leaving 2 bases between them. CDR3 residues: CASSLSYNEQFF. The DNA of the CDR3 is TGTGCCAGCTCACTTTCCTACAATGAGCAGTTCTTC.

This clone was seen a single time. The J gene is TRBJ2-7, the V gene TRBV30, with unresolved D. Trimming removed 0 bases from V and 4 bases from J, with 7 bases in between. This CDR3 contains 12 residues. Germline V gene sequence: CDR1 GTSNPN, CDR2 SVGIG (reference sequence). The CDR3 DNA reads TGTGCCTGGAGTGTATCCCTATACGAGCAGTACTTC. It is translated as CAWSVSLYEQYF.

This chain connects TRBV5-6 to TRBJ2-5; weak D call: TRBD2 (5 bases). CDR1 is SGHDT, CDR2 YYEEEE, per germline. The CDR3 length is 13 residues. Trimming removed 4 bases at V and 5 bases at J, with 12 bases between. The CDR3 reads CASSDLGEETQYF. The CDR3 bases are TGTGCCAGCAGCGACCTCGGGGAGGAGACCCAGTACTTC.

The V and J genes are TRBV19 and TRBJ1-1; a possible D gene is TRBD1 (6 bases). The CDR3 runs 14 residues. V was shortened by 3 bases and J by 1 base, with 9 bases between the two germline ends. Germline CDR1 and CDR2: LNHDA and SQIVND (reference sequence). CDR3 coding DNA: TGTGCCAGTAGTATTCCGGGACAGAACACTGAAGCTTTCTTT. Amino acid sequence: CASSIPGQNTEAFF.

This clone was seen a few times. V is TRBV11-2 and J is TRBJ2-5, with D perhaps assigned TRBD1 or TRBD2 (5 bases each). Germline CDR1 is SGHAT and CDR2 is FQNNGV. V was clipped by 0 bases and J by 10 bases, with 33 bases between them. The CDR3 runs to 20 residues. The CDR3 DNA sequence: TGTGCCAGCAGCTTAGAGCCGGGACCGCATATCATAGGGTATTATCGAATCCAGTACTTC. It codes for CASSLEPGPHIIGYYRIQYF. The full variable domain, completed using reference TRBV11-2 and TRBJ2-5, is EAGVAQSPRYKIIEKRQSVAFWCNPISGHATLYWYQQILGQGPKLLIQFQNNGVVDDSQLPKDRFSAERLKGVDSTLKIQPAKLEDSAVYLCASSLEPGPHIIGYYRIQYFGPGTRLLVL.

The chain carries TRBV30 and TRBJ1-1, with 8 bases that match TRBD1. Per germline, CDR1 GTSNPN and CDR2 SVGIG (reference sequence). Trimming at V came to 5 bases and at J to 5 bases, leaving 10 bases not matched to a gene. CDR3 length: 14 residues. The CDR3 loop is CAWAGQGRRTEAFF. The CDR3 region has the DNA TGTGCCTGGGCTGGACAGGGTCGGAGGACTGAAGCTTTCTTT.

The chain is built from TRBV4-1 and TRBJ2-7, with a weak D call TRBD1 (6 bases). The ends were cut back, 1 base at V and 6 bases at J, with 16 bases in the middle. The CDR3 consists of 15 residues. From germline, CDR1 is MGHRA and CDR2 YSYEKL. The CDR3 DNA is TGCGCCAGCAGCCAAGTTGTAGAGGGCAGGGGCGAGCAGTACTTC. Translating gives CASSQVVEGRGEQYF.

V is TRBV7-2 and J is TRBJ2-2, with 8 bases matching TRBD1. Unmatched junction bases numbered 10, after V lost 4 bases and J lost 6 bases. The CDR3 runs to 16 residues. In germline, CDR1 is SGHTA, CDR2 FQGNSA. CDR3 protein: CASSSRTGMVAGELFF. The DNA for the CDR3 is TGTGCCAGCAGCTCACGGACAGGGATGGTGGCCGGGGAGCTGTTTTTT. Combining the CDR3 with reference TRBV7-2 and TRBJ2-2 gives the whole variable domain GAGVSQSPSNKVTEKGKDVELRCDPISGHTALYWYRQSLGQGLEFLIYFQGNSAPDKSGLPSDRFSAERTGGSVSTLTIQRTQQEDSAVYLCASSSRTGMVAGELFFGEGSRLTVL.

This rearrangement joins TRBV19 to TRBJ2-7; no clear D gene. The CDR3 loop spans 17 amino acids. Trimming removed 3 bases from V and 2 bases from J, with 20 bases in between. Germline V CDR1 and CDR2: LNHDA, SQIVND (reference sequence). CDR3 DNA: TGTGCCAGTAGTATTGCCGCCTCACAGTTCAGTACCTACGAGCAGTACTTC. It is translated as CASSIAASQFSTYEQYF.

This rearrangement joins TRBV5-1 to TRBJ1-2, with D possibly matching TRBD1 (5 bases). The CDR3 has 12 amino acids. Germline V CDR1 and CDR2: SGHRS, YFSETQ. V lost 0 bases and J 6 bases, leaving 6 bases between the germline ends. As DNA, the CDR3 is TGCGCCAGCAGCTTGGCGACAGATGGCTACACCTTC. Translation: CASSLATDGYTF.

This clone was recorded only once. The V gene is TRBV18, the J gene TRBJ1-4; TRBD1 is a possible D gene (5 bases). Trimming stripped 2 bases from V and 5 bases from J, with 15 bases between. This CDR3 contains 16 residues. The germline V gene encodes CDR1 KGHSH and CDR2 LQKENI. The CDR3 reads CASSPFVAGPNEKLFF. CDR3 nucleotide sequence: TGTGCCAGCTCACCATTTGTCGCGGGGCCCAATGAAAAACTGTTTTTT.

CDR3 nucleotides: TGTGCCAGCAGCTTAATTAAGGGGACAAGGGACACTGAAGCTTTCTTT. Its translation is CASSLIKGTRDTEAFF. The gene calls are TRBV11-2 and TRBJ1-1, with a weak D call TRBD1 (6 bases). Germline CDR1 is SGHAT and CDR2 is FQNNGV. The V and J ends lost 2 bases and 3 bases respectively, with 16 bases between them. CDR3 size: 16 residues.

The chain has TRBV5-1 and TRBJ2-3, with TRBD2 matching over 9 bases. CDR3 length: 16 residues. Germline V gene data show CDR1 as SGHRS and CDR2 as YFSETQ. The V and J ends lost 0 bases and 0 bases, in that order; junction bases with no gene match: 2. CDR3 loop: CASSLGLAASTDTQYF. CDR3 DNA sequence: TGCGCCAGCAGCTTGGGACTAGCGGCTAGCACAGATACGCAGTATTTT.

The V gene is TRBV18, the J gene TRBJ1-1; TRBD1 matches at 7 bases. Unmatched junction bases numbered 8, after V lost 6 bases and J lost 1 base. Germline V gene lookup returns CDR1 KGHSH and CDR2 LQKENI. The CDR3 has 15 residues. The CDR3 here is CASSPNRDRNTEAFF. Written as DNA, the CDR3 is TGTGCCAGCTCCCCGAACAGGGACAGGAACACTGAAGCTTTCTTT.

The CDR3 DNA reads TGTGCCAGCAGCTTGGGCGGGGGGAGCGGGACCTCCTACAATGAGCAGTTCTTC. Translation: CASSLGGGSGTSYNEQFF. The chain links TRBV5-4 to TRBJ2-1; 8 bases are a match to TRBD2. The CDR3 contains 18 residues. Germline CDR1 SGHNT, CDR2 YYREEE (reference sequence). The junction had 8 bases not matched to a gene; V was cut back by 0 bases and J by 0 bases.

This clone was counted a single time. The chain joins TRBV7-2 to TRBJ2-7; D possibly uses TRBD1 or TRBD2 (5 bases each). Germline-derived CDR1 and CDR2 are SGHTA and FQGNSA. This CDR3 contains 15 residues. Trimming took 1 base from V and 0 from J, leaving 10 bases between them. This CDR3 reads CASSLVPGASYEQYF. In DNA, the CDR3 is TGTGCCAGCAGCTTAGTTCCCGGGGCCTCCTACGAGCAGTACTTC.

CDR3 protein: CASGISGIATNEKLFF. The CDR3 DNA reads TGCGCCAGCGGCATCTCCGGGATTGCAACTAATGAAAAACTGTTTTTT. This chain links TRBV4-1 with TRBJ1-4, with D unresolved. The CDR3 length is 16 residues. The V and J ends lost 8 bases and 0 bases respectively, with 16 bases between them. Germline V CDR1 and CDR2: MGHRA, YSYEKL.

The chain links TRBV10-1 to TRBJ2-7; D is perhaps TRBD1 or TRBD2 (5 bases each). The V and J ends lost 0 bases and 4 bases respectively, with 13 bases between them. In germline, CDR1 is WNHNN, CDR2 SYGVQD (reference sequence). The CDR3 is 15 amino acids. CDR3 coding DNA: TGCGCCAGCAGTGAGTCGGGCGTGGGACGTTACGAGCAGTACTTC. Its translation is CASSESGVGRYEQYF.

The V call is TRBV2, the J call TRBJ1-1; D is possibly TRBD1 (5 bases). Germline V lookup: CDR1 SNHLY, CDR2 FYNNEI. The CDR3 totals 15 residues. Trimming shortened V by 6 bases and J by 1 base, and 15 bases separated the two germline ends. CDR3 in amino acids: CASRGEVVGNTEAFF. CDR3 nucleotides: TGTGCCAGCAGGGGGGAGGTGGTCGGGAACACTGAAGCTTTCTTT.

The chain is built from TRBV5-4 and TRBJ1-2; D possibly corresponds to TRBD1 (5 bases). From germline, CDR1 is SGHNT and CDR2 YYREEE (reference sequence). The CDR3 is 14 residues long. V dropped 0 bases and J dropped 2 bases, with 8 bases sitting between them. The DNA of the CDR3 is TGTGCCAGCAGCTTGGGTGGGGCGAACTATGGCTACACCTTC. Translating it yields CASSLGGANYGYTF. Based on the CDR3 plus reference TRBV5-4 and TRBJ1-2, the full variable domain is ETGVTQSPTHLIKTRGQQVTLRCSSQSGHNTVSWYQQALGQGPQFIFQYYREEENGRGNFPPRFSGLQFPNYSSELNVNALELDDSALYLCASSLGGANYGYTFGSGTRLTVV.

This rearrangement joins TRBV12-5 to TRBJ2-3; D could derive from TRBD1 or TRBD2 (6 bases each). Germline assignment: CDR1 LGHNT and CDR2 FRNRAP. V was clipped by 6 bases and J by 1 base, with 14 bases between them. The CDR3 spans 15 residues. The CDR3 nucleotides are TGTGCTAGTGGACCGGGGGCAGGGGGCACAGATACGCAGTATTTT. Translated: CASGPGAGGTDTQYF.

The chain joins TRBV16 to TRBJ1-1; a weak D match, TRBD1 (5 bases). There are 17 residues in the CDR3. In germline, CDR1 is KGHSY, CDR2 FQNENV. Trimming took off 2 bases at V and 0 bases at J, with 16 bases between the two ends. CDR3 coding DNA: TGTGCCAGCAGCCAAAATCCGGGGCAAGGCCTGAACACTGAAGCTTTCTTT. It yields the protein CASSQNPGQGLNTEAFF.

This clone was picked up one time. CDR3 nucleotides: TGTGCCAGCAGCTGGGGGGGAGGCACAGATACGCAGTATTTT. Translation: CASSWGGGTDTQYF. The V call is TRBV5-6, the J call TRBJ2-3; 7 bases line up with TRBD2. Per the germline V gene, CDR1 is SGHDT and CDR2 is YYEEEE. With V trimmed by 3 bases and J by 1 base, 2 bases remained unmatched. The CDR3 spans 14 residues.